This entry lists 25 T cell receptor beta chains sequenced from one sample in a study of pediatric ulcerative colitis. Method: immunoSEQ multiplex PCR; TCRdb's copy keeps in-frame clones and lacks some. This sample has some 57,000 clones, with 80% to 90% found just once. Source material: blood. These receptors originate from a boy younger than 18 who was a control in a study of pediatric ulcerative colitis.

In nucleotides, the CDR3 is TGCGCCAGCAGCTTGGGGGACACGGACTACACAGATACGCAGTATTTT. Translating it yields CASSLGDTDYTDTQYF. The chain has TRBV5-1 and TRBJ2-3; D assignment may be TRBD1 or TRBD2 (6 bases each). CDR1 SGHRS and CDR2 YFSETQ come from the germline V gene. Trimming shortened V by 0 bases and J by 2 bases, and 13 bases separated the two germline ends. The CDR3 length is 16 residues.

This clone was seen only a few times. The V gene is TRBV28, the J gene TRBJ1-5; no reliable D call. This CDR3 is 14 amino acids long. Germline V gene data show CDR1 as MDHEN and CDR2 as SYDVKM. Trimming took off 6 bases at V and 4 bases at J, with 13 bases between the two ends. In DNA, the CDR3 is TGTGCCAGCAGCCCGGTGAGCAGGAATCAGCCCCAGCATTTT. Translating it yields CASSPVSRNQPQHF. Looking up the rest from reference TRBV28 and TRBJ1-5 gives the full variable domain: DVKVTQSSRYLVKRTGEKVFLECVQDMDHENMFWYRQDPGLGLRLIYFSYDVKMKEKGDIPEGYSVSREKKERFSLILESASTNQTSMYLCASSPVSRNQPQHFGDGTRLSIL.

The rearrangement uses TRBV9 and TRBJ1-3; no clear D gene. Trimming took 0 bases from V and 0 from J, leaving 7 bases between them. The germline V gene has CDR1 SGDLS and CDR2 YYNGEE. The CDR3 is made up of 15 amino acids. CDR3 in DNA: TGTGCCAGCAGCGTAGAGGGCGGCTCTGGAAACACCATATATTTT. This encodes CASSVEGGSGNTIYF.

This clone has a handful of counts. This rearrangement joins TRBV19 to TRBJ1-5, with 7 bases fitting TRBD1. Germline CDR1 reads LNHDA; CDR2 reads SQIVND (reference sequence). Trimming at V came to 1 base and at J to 5 bases, leaving 2 bases not matched to a gene. The CDR3 is 14 residues long. CDR3 sequence: CASSIVGGDQPQHF. The CDR3 region has the DNA TGTGCCAGTAGTATAGTAGGGGGCGATCAGCCCCAGCATTTT.

The V gene is TRBV9, the J gene TRBJ2-2; D gene uncertain. CDR3 size: 16 residues. Trimming shortened V by 3 bases and J by 0 bases, and 12 bases separated the two germline ends. Germline V gives CDR1 SGDLS, CDR2 YYNGEE. This CDR3 is CASSGVGGSNTGELFF. The CDR3 DNA sequence: TGTGCCAGCAGCGGTGTGGGCGGATCGAACACCGGGGAGCTGTTTTTT.

The rearrangement links TRBV6-1 to TRBJ1-2, with a weak D call TRBD1 (5 bases). Looked up from germline, CDR1 is MNHNS and CDR2 is SASEGT. This CDR3 is 15 amino acids long. Between the trimmed V and J ends, which lost 7 bases and 4 bases, there was a span of 19 bases. This CDR3 reads CASKEGEGMGYGYTF. In nucleotides, the CDR3 is TGTGCCAGCAAGGAAGGTGAGGGGATGGGCTATGGCTACACCTTC.

J is TRBJ2-3 and V is TRBV19, with TRBD1 matching 7 bases. From germline, CDR1 is LNHDA and CDR2 SQIVND (reference sequence). J was trimmed by 3 bases and V by 1 base; bases with no gene match: 1. The CDR3 consists of 14 residues. In DNA form, the CDR3 reads TGTGCCAGTAGTATAGGACAGGGAACAGATACGCAGTATTTT. Its protein is CASSIGQGTDTQYF.

The V call is TRBV29-1, the J call TRBJ1-1; D might be TRBD1 (6 bases). The CDR3 runs 12 residues. From germline, CDR1 is SQVTM and CDR2 ANQGSEA. The V and J ends lost 4 bases and 7 bases respectively, with 13 bases between them. In DNA form, the CDR3 reads TGCAGCGTTGGCAGGGGCCAAAGTGAAGCTTTCTTT. As protein: CSVGRGQSEAFF.

The rearrangement joins TRBV15 to TRBJ1-3; maybe TRBD1 (6 bases). Germline CDR1 is LNHNV and CDR2 is YYDKDF (reference sequence). Deletions cut 3 bases from V and 4 bases from J, with 13 bases between. This CDR3 spans 15 amino acids. The CDR3 bases are TGTGCCACCAGCAGGGACAGAGGTACGGGAAACACCATATATTTT. Translating gives CATSRDRGTGNTIYF.

The J gene is TRBJ2-2, the V gene TRBV7-3; 9 bases match TRBD1. This CDR3 contains 18 residues. With 0 bases clipped from V and 1 base from J, the junction kept 6 bases outside the gene matches. The germline gives CDR1 SGHTA, CDR2 FQGTGA. CDR3 sequence: CASSLTPWTGENTGELFF. CDR3 coding DNA: TGTGCCAGCAGCTTAACTCCCTGGACAGGGGAGAACACCGGGGAGCTGTTTTTT.

This clone was seen only once. The chain recombines TRBV28 with TRBJ1-6; no firm D call. The germline V gene has CDR1 MDHEN and CDR2 SYDVKM. Trimming stripped 3 bases from V and 8 bases from J, with 14 bases between. This CDR3 has 15 residues. CDR3 nucleotides: TGTGCCAGCAGTTTTAAGTCCGACCGGGATTCACCCCTCCACTTT. Translating it yields CASSFKSDRDSPLHF.

This clone has a handful of counts. J is TRBJ2-1 and V is TRBV7-9; D uncertain. V shed 8 bases and J shed 9 bases, with 11 bases lying between them. This CDR3 has 11 residues. Germline V lookup: CDR1 SEHNR, CDR2 FQNEAQ (reference sequence). As DNA, the CDR3 is TGTGCCAGCGGAACCCAGTTTGAGCAGTTCTTC. Translation gives CASGTQFEQFF.

J is TRBJ2-1 and V is TRBV29-1; no clear D gene. With 7 bases removed from V and 4 bases from J, the gap between germline ends came to 5 bases. The CDR3 has 10 amino acids. Germline CDR1 is SQVTM and CDR2 is ANQGSEA. In nucleotides, the CDR3 is TGCAGCGGGGAATACAATGAGCAGTTCTTC. It yields the protein CSGEYNEQFF.

V usage is TRBV10-3 and J usage is TRBJ2-2; the D gene is possibly TRBD2 (5 bases). CDR3 length equals 13 residues. Germline CDR1 ENHRY, CDR2 SYGVKD. V shed 4 bases and J shed 9 bases, with 12 bases lying between them. For the CDR3, the DNA is TGTGCCATCAGTGTGGAGGTGGCGCGGGAGCTGTTTTTT. Residues: CAISVEVARELFF.

V and J are TRBV4-3 and TRBJ2-7; 7 bases line up with TRBD1. Germline V gene data show CDR1 as LGHNA and CDR2 as YSLEER. V shed 4 bases and J 3 bases; nucleotides not matched to a gene: 6. The CDR3 has 14 residues. CDR3: CASSPAGGDYEQYF. The CDR3 bases are TGCGCCAGCAGCCCAGCAGGGGGTGACTACGAGCAGTACTTC.

The chain uses TRBV15 and TRBJ2-3; the D gene is possibly TRBD1 (6 bases). The V gene's germline CDR1 is LNHNV and CDR2 YYDKDF (reference sequence). Trimming removed 2 bases from V and 6 bases from J, with 6 bases in between. The CDR3 loop spans 12 amino acids. The CDR3 here is CATSRQGDTQYF. The DNA for the CDR3 is TGTGCCACCAGCAGACAGGGGGATACGCAGTATTTT.

The chain carries TRBV11-1 and TRBJ2-2, with 10 bases identical to TRBD1. The CDR3 runs 14 residues. CDR1 and CDR2 from the germline V gene are SGHAT and FQDESV (reference sequence). Trimming cost V 5 bases and J 5 bases; bases outside gene matches: 2. CDR3 sequence reads: CASSRQGATGELFF. The CDR3 DNA is TGTGCCAGCAGCCGACAGGGGGCAACCGGGGAGCTGTTTTTT.

The chain combines TRBV6-6 with TRBJ2-2; perhaps D is TRBD1 or TRBD2 (5 bases each). The CDR3 extends over 15 amino acids. V was pared by 1 base and J by 7 bases, with 13 bases between. Germline assignment: CDR1 MNHNY and CDR2 SVGAGI (reference sequence). The CDR3 spells CASSYLGEQVGELFF. The CDR3, as DNA: TGTGCCAGCAGTTACTTGGGGGAGCAAGTCGGGGAGCTGTTTTTT.

The chain links TRBV15 to TRBJ2-1; possible D gene TRBD1, 6 bases. The CDR3 covers 17 residues. Germline CDR1 LNHNV, CDR2 YYDKDF (reference sequence). V lost 0 bases and J lost 6, with 18 bases in between. CDR3 in DNA: TGTGCCACCAGCAGAGATATAATCAGGGGATTCGCCAATGAGCAGTTCTTC. Protein sequence: CATSRDIIRGFANEQFF.

The genes are TRBV10-1 and TRBJ2-3, with 8 bases lining up with TRBD1. The CDR3 length is 12 residues. The junction had 4 bases not matched to a gene; V was cut back by 6 bases and J by 8 bases. CDR1 is WNHNN, CDR2 SYGVQD, per germline (reference sequence). CDR3 residues: CASSPDRATQYF. The CDR3 DNA sequence: TGCGCCAGCAGCCCGGACAGGGCTACGCAGTATTTT.

This chain uses TRBV14 with TRBJ1-1; D is unclear. In germline, CDR1 is SGHDN, CDR2 FVKESK. The CDR3 loop spans 14 amino acids. Trimming left V 0 bases short and J 8 bases short, with 13 bases between. CDR3 protein: CASSQEPRMREAFF. The CDR3 nucleotides are TGTGCCAGCAGCCAAGAACCCCGGATGAGGGAAGCTTTCTTT.

The V gene is TRBV10-3, the J gene TRBJ2-3, with 8 bases lining up with TRBD1. Germline assignment: CDR1 ENHRY and CDR2 SYGVKD. The CDR3 has 14 amino acids. After removal of 10 bases from V and 5 bases from J, the junction contained 11 bases not matched to a gene. CDR3 amino acids: CATSGRGHQDTQYF. In DNA, the CDR3 is TGTGCCACCAGCGGCAGGGGGCATCAAGATACGCAGTATTTT.

The V call is TRBV6-1, the J call TRBJ2-7; perhaps TRBD2 as D (5 bases). CDR3 length: 15 amino acids. V was cut by 3 bases and J by 7 bases, with 19 bases left in between. Germline-derived CDR1 and CDR2 are MNHNS and SASEGT. The CDR3 DNA reads TGTGCCAGCAGTGAGCAGGACTCACCCCTCTTAGAGCAGTACTTC. Amino acid sequence: CASSEQDSPLLEQYF.

V gene TRBV2 combines with J gene TRBJ2-3; D is unresolved. Trimming cost V 7 bases and J 2 bases, with 10 bases left between them. CDR1 and CDR2 from the germline V gene are SNHLY and FYNNEI. The length of the CDR3 is 13 residues. The CDR3 DNA sequence: TGTGCCAGCACGTATGGTGCCACAGATACGCAGTATTTT. This encodes CASTYGATDTQYF.

This clone has only one observation. The chain combines TRBV6-5 with TRBJ2-2; D may be TRBD1 (6 bases). Trimming took 5 bases from V and 3 from J, leaving 10 bases between them. Germline V gives CDR1 MNHEY, CDR2 SVGAGI. The length of the CDR3 is 14 residues. CDR3 sequence reads: CASSEGVDTGELFF. CDR3 nucleotide sequence: TGTGCCAGCAGTGAGGGGGTTGACACCGGGGAGCTGTTTTTT.